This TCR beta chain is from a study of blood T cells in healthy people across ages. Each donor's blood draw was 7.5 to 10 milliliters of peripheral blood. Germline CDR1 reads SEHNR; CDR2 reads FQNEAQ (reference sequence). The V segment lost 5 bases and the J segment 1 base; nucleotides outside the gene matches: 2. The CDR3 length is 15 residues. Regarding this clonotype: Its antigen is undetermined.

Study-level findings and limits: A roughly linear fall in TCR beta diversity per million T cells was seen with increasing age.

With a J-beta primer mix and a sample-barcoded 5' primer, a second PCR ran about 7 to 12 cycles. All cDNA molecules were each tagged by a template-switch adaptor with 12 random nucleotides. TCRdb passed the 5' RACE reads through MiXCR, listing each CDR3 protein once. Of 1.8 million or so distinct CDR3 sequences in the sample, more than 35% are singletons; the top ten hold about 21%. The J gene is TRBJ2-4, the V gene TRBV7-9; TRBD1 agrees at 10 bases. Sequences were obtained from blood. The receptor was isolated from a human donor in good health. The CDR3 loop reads CASSPGQGAKNIQYF. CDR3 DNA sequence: TGTGCCAGCAGCCCGGGACAGGGGGCCAAAAACATTCAGTACTTC.